The entry below gives a single T cell receptor beta chain sequence along with its context. Its target is not known. This sample is drawn from a study of shared clonotypes between healthy human individuals. As for the study in general: Each donor's CD4 naive and CD4 memory cells filled three plates apiece, CD8 naive two, and CD8 memory one.

Study-wide results and caveats: Sharing across four donors was highest in naive CD4 (roughly 5%) and lowest in memory CD8 (around 0.4%). Inspection by rarefaction showed sorted-subset sequencing to be incomplete despite large depth.

Some clones are missing from TCRdb's copy, which holds only in-frame ones; the method was immunoSEQ multiplex PCR. The sample has 980,000 or so clones; approximately 76% are singletons. The J segment lost 4 bases and the V segment lost 0 bases, leaving 5 bases of the junction unmatched. In germline, CDR1 is SGHAT, CDR2 FQNNGV. This CDR3 contains 15 residues. This chain uses TRBV11-2 with TRBJ2-5, with TRBD2 matching over 7 bases. The sequence came from a man younger than 30 in good health. What was sequenced was memory CD4+ T cells sorted from blood. The subset is: CD45RA-negative fraction. The CDR3 nucleotides are TGTGCCAGCAGCTTAGAGGGTTTAGCGGGAGAGACCCAGTACTTC. Its translation is CASSLEGLAGETQYF.